Listed below are T cell receptor beta chains from one sample, sequenced in a study of T-cell reconstitution after alpha-beta-depleted transplantation in children. TCRdb used MiXCR to reprocess the PCR reads, holding one entry per CDR3 protein. The sample holds more than 300,000 distinct CDR3 sequences, about a sixth seen once. Sequenced here: PBMCs, mostly from graft donor cells, sampled 360 days after TCRalphabeta/CD19-depleted stem cell transplant. The receptors derive from a male patient aged 2 to 9 who had a stem cell transplant for acute lymphoblastic leukemia, so the T cells may come from the graft donor. Both conserved end residues are part of each CDR3. The D gene is left open where the match is weak. Clone size appears in some rows only: once, few, many, or a class for an expanded clone.

V: TRBV29-1
J: TRBJ2-1
size: few
D: .
DNA: TGCAGCGTTGAACGACGGGAGACCCCCCCCTACAATGAGCAGTTCTTC
CDR3: CSVERRETPPYNEQFF

V: TRBV6-1
J: TRBJ2-7
size: .
D: .
DNA: TGTGCCAGCAGCCCCCAAGGAGGGCTCGGGGTTCTCAGTCGGTACGAGCAGTACTTC
CDR3: CASSPQGGLGVLSRYEQYF

V: TRBV7-8
J: TRBJ2-1
size: few
D: .
DNA: TGTGCCAGCAGCCCCTTAGGGCCCCAAAATGAGCAGTTCTTC
CDR3: CASSPLGPQNEQFF

V: TRBV3-1
J: TRBJ2-1
size: few
D: TRBD1
DNA: TGTGCCAGCAGCCAGAGAACAGGGGCCAGAAACAATGAGCAGTTCTTC
CDR3: CASSQRTGARNNEQFF

V: TRBV20-1
J: TRBJ1-2
size: .
D: .
DNA: TGCAGTGCTCGGGAATCGGGTCCACCTAACTATGGCTACACCTTC
CDR3: CSARESGPPNYGYTF

V: TRBV12-3/TRBV12-4
J: TRBJ2-5
size: few
D: .
DNA: TGTGCCAGCAGTTTCGGTCAGGGGCTGGGGGAGACCCAGTACTTC
CDR3: CASSFGQGLGETQYF

V: TRBV29-1
J: TRBJ1-5
size: many
D: TRBD1
DNA: TGCAGCGTTAGGACAGGCCTAACCCTAAGAAGGCCCCAGCATTTT
CDR3: CSVRTGLTLRRPQHF

V: TRBV15
J: TRBJ2-1
size: few
D: .
DNA: TGTGCCACCAGCAGAGATTTAGGGTACAATGAGCAGTTCTTC
CDR3: CATSRDLGYNEQFF

V: TRBV4-2
J: TRBJ1-5
size: few
D: .
DNA: TGTGCCAGCAGCCAAGAGGTGGGGCAGCCCCAGCATTTT
CDR3: CASSQEVGQPQHF

V: TRBV6-2/TRBV6-3
J: TRBJ2-7
size: once
D: .
DNA: TGTGCCAGCTCGGAGGTAGCCTACGAGCAGTACTTC
CDR3: CASSEVAYEQYF

V: TRBV29-1
J: TRBJ2-7
size: few
D: .
DNA: TGCAGCGTCTCGGACAGTTTTCGCTACGAGCAGTACTTC
CDR3: CSVSDSFRYEQYF

V: TRBV6-5
J: TRBJ2-2
size: .
D: .
DNA: TGTGCCAGCAGTTACGTCACTAGTGGTGCCGGGGAGCTGTTTTTT
CDR3: CASSYVTSGAGELFF

V: TRBV5-1
J: TRBJ2-5
size: .
D: .
DNA: TGCGCCAGCAGTTGGGACTTTCAAGAGACCCAGTACTTC
CDR3: CASSWDFQETQYF

V: TRBV30
J: TRBJ2-1
size: .
D: TRBD2
DNA: TGTGCCTGGGCCCCCGAGGTGGGGGGGACCCATGAGCAGTTCTTC
CDR3: CAWAPEVGGTHEQFF

V: TRBV7-9
J: TRBJ2-2
size: many
D: .
DNA: TGTGCCAGCAGCTCAGAGGGTGGCGGGAACACCGGGGAGCTGTTTTTT
CDR3: CASSSEGGGNTGELFF

V: TRBV7-2
J: TRBJ2-7
size: few
D: .
DNA: TGTGCCAGCAGCTTCGGCGTCCTACGGGAGCAGTACTTC
CDR3: CASSFGVLREQYF

V: TRBV29-1
J: TRBJ2-1
size: .
D: TRBD2
DNA: TGCAGCGTTGGGATAGCGGGAGATGATGAGCAGTTCTTC
CDR3: CSVGIAGDDEQFF

V: TRBV7-3
J: TRBJ1-6
size: few
D: .
DNA: TGTGCCAGCAGCTTGTCGGGCGAGTCACCCCTCCACTTT
CDR3: CASSLSGESPLHF

V: TRBV7-9
J: TRBJ2-3
size: .
D: TRBD2
DNA: TGTGCCAGCAGTCCAGCGGGACTAGGCACAGATACGCAGTATTTT
CDR3: CASSPAGLGTDTQYF

V: TRBV7-3
J: TRBJ1-1
size: few
D: .
DNA: TGTGCCAGCAGCTTAATCCGAGAAACTGAAGCTTTCTTT
CDR3: CASSLIRETEAFF

V: TRBV5-5
J: TRBJ1-4
size: .
D: .
DNA: TGTGCCAGCAGCTTGGTGCGGAAAGGAAAACTGTTTTTT
CDR3: CASSLVRKGKLFF

V: TRBV5-1
J: TRBJ1-6
size: few
D: TRBD1
DNA: TGCGCCAGCAGCAGGGGACAGGTGAATTCACCCCTCCACTTT
CDR3: CASSRGQVNSPLHF

V: TRBV20-1
J: TRBJ2-3
size: few
D: TRBD2
DNA: TGCAGTGCTAACCCGACTAGCGGGAGTCCCACAGATACGCAGTATTTT
CDR3: CSANPTSGSPTDTQYF

V: TRBV20-1
J: TRBJ2-3
size: few
D: .
DNA: TGCAGTGCTGCAGTGGTGGTCGGCACAGATACGCAGTATTTT
CDR3: CSAAVVVGTDTQYF

V: TRBV12-3/TRBV12-4
J: TRBJ2-2
size: many
D: TRBD1
DNA: TGTGCCAGCAGTCATCAGGGGGATCGGACCACCGGGGAGCTGTTTTTT
CDR3: CASSHQGDRTTGELFF

V: TRBV11-2
J: TRBJ2-2
size: .
D: .
DNA: TGTGCCAGCAGCTTGATCCGAACGGCCGGGGAGCTGTTTTTT
CDR3: CASSLIRTAGELFF

V: TRBV11-2
J: TRBJ1-4
size: .
D: .
DNA: TGTGCCAGCAGCCCCCTGGGGGGATCGTATAATGAAAAACTGTTTTTT
CDR3: CASSPLGGSYNEKLFF

V: TRBV2
J: TRBJ2-1
size: few
D: TRBD1
DNA: TGTGCCAGCAAAGGCCTGACAGGGCGGCAAGACAATGAGCAGTTCTTC
CDR3: CASKGLTGRQDNEQFF

V: TRBV6-5
J: TRBJ2-3
size: .
D: .
DNA: TGTGCCAGCAGTTACGGGCGACGCACAGATACGCAGTATTTT
CDR3: CASSYGRRTDTQYF

V: TRBV20-1
J: TRBJ2-3
size: many
D: .
DNA: TGCAGTGCTCACTTCGGAGATACGCAGTATTTT
CDR3: CSAHFGDTQYF

V: TRBV28
J: TRBJ2-7
size: many
D: .
DNA: TGTGCCAGCAGAAGGGACCCTGCGAGTGAGCAGTACTTC
CDR3: CASRRDPASEQYF

V: TRBV25-1
J: TRBJ2-2
size: .
D: .
DNA: TGTGCCAGCAGTGAATTGGGCAGGGAGGACACCGGGGAGCTGTTTTTT
CDR3: CASSELGREDTGELFF

V: TRBV15
J: TRBJ2-5
size: .
D: .
DNA: TGTGCCACCAGCAGAGATGGGGGGAATCAAGAGACCCAGTACTTC
CDR3: CATSRDGGNQETQYF

V: TRBV4-3
J: TRBJ2-1
size: .
D: .
DNA: TGCGCCAGCAGAGGGCCCACCAATGAGCGGTTCTTC
CDR3: CASRGPTNERFF

V: TRBV28
J: TRBJ2-5
size: once
D: TRBD2
DNA: TGTGCCAGCAGTTTCTTTCGGACAGACCTAGCGGGACAAGAGACCCAGTACTTC
CDR3: CASSFFRTDLAGQETQYF

V: TRBV29-1
J: TRBJ1-2
size: .
D: .
DNA: TGCAGCGTTGCCGCGGGGTTGAGGATGGGGACCTTC
CDR3: CSVAAGLRMGTF

V: TRBV19
J: TRBJ1-5
size: few
D: TRBD1
DNA: TGTGCCAGTAGAAGACAGGGGGCGCCGGTAGAACAGCCCCAGCATTTT
CDR3: CASRRQGAPVEQPQHF

V: TRBV24-1
J: TRBJ2-3
size: few
D: .
DNA: TGTGCCACCAGTGACTCCGGGACAAATACGCAGTATTTT
CDR3: CATSDSGTNTQYF

V: TRBV5-5
J: TRBJ2-1
size: .
D: TRBD1
DNA: TGTGCCAGTGACAGGGTGGGATACAATGAGCAGTTCTTC
CDR3: CASDRVGYNEQFF

V: TRBV10-2
J: TRBJ2-3
size: .
D: .
DNA: TGCGCCAGCAGTGAGTCCGCCGGGGGAAACACAGATACGCAGTATTTT
CDR3: CASSESAGGNTDTQYF

V: TRBV14
J: TRBJ2-5
size: many
D: .
DNA: TGTGCCAGCAGCCAAAACATTGACTATCAAGAGACCCAGTACTTC
CDR3: CASSQNIDYQETQYF

V: TRBV19
J: TRBJ1-5
size: .
D: .
DNA: TGTGCCAGCTTAGACGGACCATATAGCAATCAGCCCCAGCATTTT
CDR3: CASLDGPYSNQPQHF

V: TRBV5-5
J: TRBJ2-1
size: .
D: TRBD2
DNA: TGTGCCAGCAGCTCCCCTCCGGGACTAGCTAACAATGAGCAGTTCTTC
CDR3: CASSSPPGLANNEQFF

V: TRBV19
J: TRBJ2-7
size: .
D: .
DNA: TGTGCCAGTAGTACCGCGGTTGAAGGCGAGCAGTACTTC
CDR3: CASSTAVEGEQYF

V: TRBV11-2
J: TRBJ2-1
size: few
D: TRBD2
DNA: TGTGCCAGCAGATCAATACTAGCGGGAGGTCTCAATGAGCAGTTCTTC
CDR3: CASRSILAGGLNEQFF

V: TRBV30
J: TRBJ1-2
size: few
D: TRBD1
DNA: TGTGCCTGGAGCTTGACAGGGGAAGTCTATGGCTACACCTTC
CDR3: CAWSLTGEVYGYTF

V: TRBV5-1
J: TRBJ2-5
size: .
D: .
DNA: TGCGCCAGCAGCTACGGCGAGGGAAAAACCCAGTACTTC
CDR3: CASSYGEGKTQYF

V: TRBV27
J: TRBJ2-1
size: .
D: TRBD2
DNA: TGTGCCAGCCGAGGCAGTGTTCCGGGACTAGCGCGTCATGAGCAGTTCTTC
CDR3: CASRGSVPGLARHEQFF

V: TRBV6-1
J: TRBJ2-1
size: .
D: .
DNA: TGTGCCAGCAGTCGCGGGGACAGCGAGGTTTACAATGAGCAGTTCTTC
CDR3: CASSRGDSEVYNEQFF

V: TRBV12-3/TRBV12-4
J: TRBJ2-6
size: .
D: .
DNA: TGTGCCAGCAGTCCTCTGGGGGGTGGGGCCAACGTCCTGACTTTC
CDR3: CASSPLGGGANVLTF